This T cell receptor beta chain derives from a study of T cells in Graves' hyperthyroidism and ophthalmopathy. Study overall: At initial diagnosis, before any treatment had begun, peripheral blood was obtained.

Source material for PBMCs was roughly 10 ml fresh peripheral blood. This clonotype was counted many times. The antigen remains unidentified. V lost 5 bases to trimming and J lost 0 bases, with 14 bases between them. The V gene's germline CDR1 is SGHTA and CDR2 FQGTGA. The CDR3 sequence is 15 residues long. Study-level points and caveats: In blood, most of the thyroid clonotypes expanded above 0.001 were also present. Ophthalmopathy, which appeared later, was predicted by the model a median roughly 6.6 months before onset.

What was amplified from RNA transcripts were TCR beta CDR3 regions. The TCR CDR3 first-round RT-PCR relied on the HTBI primer set. Via MiXCR, TCRdb re-called the multiplex PCR reads, giving one row per CDR3 protein. The repertoire holds hundreds of thousands of distinct CDR3 sequences, with around 20% as singletons. Sequences were obtained from blood. The sequence derives from a man aged 35 to 55 with Graves' ophthalmopathy. The chain has TRBV7-3 and TRBJ2-7, with TRBD2 as a possible D gene (5 bases). The DNA for the CDR3 is TGTGCCAGCAGCCCAGGACTCTTAAGCTCCTACGAGCAGTACTTC. Residues: CASSPGLLSSYEQYF.